The sequence of this T cell receptor (beta chain) was determined in a study of blood T cell repertoires in COVID-19. Across the study: The United States, Italy and Spain supplied acute and convalescent COVID-19 samples. From T cells, B-cell-depleted T cells, or PBMCs came the material, which was cDNA or gDNA.

In the original analysis: Researchers report that nucleated cell counts were estimated from reference gene primer amplification. Sequenced by immunoSEQ multiplex PCR; TCRdb stores in-frame clones only, minus some. That table furnishes V, J and clone size, whereas the DNA furnished D and trimming. The sample consists of 200,000 to 300,000 clones, 80% to 90% of them appearing once. V lost 0 bases to trimming and J lost 2 bases, with 10 bases between them. The CDR3 spans 15 residues. The germline gives CDR1 LGHDT, CDR2 YNNKEL (reference sequence). This clone was counted between two and nine times. The specimen was peripheral blood. The rearrangement links TRBV3-1 (or the pseudogene TRBV3-2) to TRBJ1-2; D might be TRBD1 (6 bases). The clonotype comes from a man aged 35 to 55 who had recovered from COVID-19. The CDR3 is CASSQEQGENYGYTF. CDR3 in DNA: TGTGCCAGCAGCCAAGAACAGGGTGAGAACTATGGCTACACCTTC.